Following are 27 T cell receptor beta chains from one sample sequenced in a study of cytomegalovirus exposure and HLA in healthy donors. Use of 60 Vbeta and 13 Jbeta primers characterized the PCR. Only in-frame clones appear in the TCRdb table, and some are missing; sequencing was by immunoSEQ multiplex PCR. There are around 200,000 clones in the sample; over 65% occur only once, and roughly 2.8% lies in the top ten. The sequencing sample was made of PBMCs. These receptors originate from a woman in her fifties or sixties in good health and CMV-seropositive.

Remarks on this clone: Germline and junction disagree at one end, which may indicate a read error. The V and J genes are TRBV7-9 and TRBJ2-1, with D possibly matching TRBD2 (7 bases). CDR1 is SEHNR, CDR2 FQNEAQ, per germline (reference sequence). This CDR3 has 14 amino acids. CDR3 DNA: TGTTCCAGCAGCTTAGAGGGAGGGGGCAATGAGCAGTTCTTC. It yields the protein CSSSLEGGGNEQFF. The full variable domain, rest sourced from reference TRBV7-9 and TRBJ2-1, is DTGVSQNPRHKITKRGQNVTFRCDPISEHNRLYWYRQTLGQGPEFLTYFQNEAQLEKSRLLSDRFSAERPKGSFSTLEIQRTEQGDSAMYLCSSSLEGGGNEQFFGPGTRLTVL.

J is TRBJ2-1 and V is TRBV5-5, with 13 bases fitting TRBD2. The V segment lost 4 bases and the J segment 5 bases; nucleotides outside the gene matches: 6. Germline-derived CDR1 and CDR2 are SGHKS and YYEKEE (reference sequence). This CDR3 is 16 amino acids long. CDR3 amino acids: CASSTGTSGADNEQFF. CDR3 DNA sequence: TGTGCCAGCAGCACCGGGACTAGCGGGGCCGACAATGAGCAGTTCTTC.

V and J are TRBV19 and TRBJ1-2; 7 nucleotides align to TRBD1. V lost 6 bases, J lost 2 bases, and 9 bases stayed unmatched. Looked up from germline, CDR1 is LNHDA and CDR2 is SQIVND (reference sequence). The CDR3 has 15 residues. Written as DNA, the CDR3 is TGTGCCAGTAGAATAACCGGGACAGCGAACTATGGCTACACCTTC. Its protein is CASRITGTANYGYTF.

The rearrangement uses TRBV2 and TRBJ2-3, with D perhaps TRBD2 (7 bases). In germline, CDR1 is SNHLY, CDR2 FYNNEI. The CDR3 covers 18 residues. Trimming removed 2 bases at V and 2 bases at J, with 20 bases between. The DNA for the CDR3 is TGTGCCAGCAGTGAAAGGTTGCGGGGGCAAGACCCCACAGATACGCAGTATTTT. Residues: CASSERLRGQDPTDTQYF. The whole variable domain, filled in from reference TRBV2 and TRBJ2-3, reads EPEVTQTPSHQVTQMGQEVILRCVPISNHLYFYWYRQILGQKVEFLVSFYNNEISEKSEIFDDQFSVERPDGSNFTLKIRSTKLEDSAMYFCASSERLRGQDPTDTQYFGPGTRLTVL.

The V call is TRBV9, the J call TRBJ2-3; 7 positions match TRBD1. V lost 7 bases to trimming and J lost 4 bases; unmatched junction nucleotides: 0. The CDR3 runs to 11 residues. The V gene's germline CDR1 is SGDLS and CDR2 YYNGEE. The CDR3 sequence is CASQGADTQYF. In DNA, the CDR3 is TGTGCCAGCCAGGGGGCAGATACGCAGTATTTT.

The gene calls are TRBV7-9 and TRBJ1-1, with 10 bases identical to TRBD1. V lost 1 base, J lost 7 bases, and 9 bases stayed unmatched. Looked up from germline, CDR1 is SEHNR and CDR2 is FQNEAQ (reference sequence). The CDR3 contains 16 residues. As DNA, the CDR3 is TGTGCCAGCAGCTTAGGGCGGGACAGGGGATTCGGTGAAGCTTTCTTT. Its protein is CASSLGRDRGFGEAFF.

The chain couples TRBV27 to TRBJ2-7; D not resolved. CDR3 length: 12 residues. The V gene lost 5 bases and the J gene lost 0 bases, with 5 bases spanning the gap. The V gene's germline CDR1 is MNHEY and CDR2 SMNVEV (reference sequence). CDR3 in DNA: TGTGCCAGCAGTCACAACTCCTACGAGCAGTACTTC. This translates into CASSHNSYEQYF.

The chain is built from TRBV19 and TRBJ2-7; D is perhaps TRBD1 (6 bases). V was shortened by 7 bases and J by 5 bases, with 18 bases between the two germline ends. The length of the CDR3 is 14 residues. Germline loops: CDR1 LNHDA, CDR2 SQIVND (reference sequence). CDR3 nucleotides: TGTGCCAGTATCCGGGCCCCCTCAGGGGACGAGCAGTACTTC. This encodes CASIRAPSGDEQYF.

The J gene is TRBJ2-7, the V gene TRBV10-1, with 10 bases aligning to TRBD1. The V gene's germline CDR1 is WNHNN and CDR2 SYGVQD (reference sequence). This CDR3 has 15 amino acids. Germline trimming cut 0 bases from V and 4 bases from J; bases unmatched to any gene: 3. CDR3 in DNA: TGCGCCAGCAGTGAGTCGGGGACAGGGGAGTACGAGCAGTACTTC. Its protein is CASSESGTGEYEQYF.

The chain couples TRBV4-3 to TRBJ1-6; 9 positions match TRBD1. V lost 1 base to trimming and J lost 1 base; unmatched junction nucleotides: 11. This CDR3 has 20 residues. The germline V gene encodes CDR1 LGHNA and CDR2 YSLEER. The CDR3 protein is CASSQALFSQGASYNSPLHF. The CDR3 DNA is TGCGCCAGCAGCCAAGCGTTATTTTCACAGGGGGCATCCTATAATTCACCCCTCCACTTT.

This clone has just a few counts. The rearrangement joins TRBV19 to TRBJ1-2; a possible D gene is TRBD1 (6 bases). Trimming removed 2 bases at V and 7 bases at J, with 14 bases between. The germline V gene has CDR1 LNHDA and CDR2 SQIVND (reference sequence). The CDR3 spans 14 residues. CDR3 DNA: TGTGCCAGTAGTATAACGGGACAACAAGCTGGCTACACCTTC. Protein product: CASSITGQQAGYTF.

This clone was detected only once. The rearrangement joins TRBV5-1 to TRBJ2-3; D not resolved. Germline V CDR1 and CDR2: SGHRS, YFSETQ. Trimming removed 0 bases at V and 5 bases at J, with 7 bases between. The CDR3 is 13 residues long. The CDR3 spells CASSLARGDTQYF. The CDR3 DNA reads TGCGCCAGCAGCTTGGCGCGAGGAGATACGCAGTATTTT.

This chain uses TRBV4-3 with TRBJ1-6; D ambiguous. The V end lost 0 bases, the J end lost 2 bases, and 5 bases lay between the germline ends. The germline V gene has CDR1 LGHNA and CDR2 YSLEER. CDR3 length: 15 amino acids. The CDR3 nucleotides are TGCGCCAGCAGCCAAGATTCAGCCTATAATTCACCCCTCCACTTT. Its translation is CASSQDSAYNSPLHF.

The rearrangement uses TRBV5-4 and TRBJ2-7; D gene unclear. The CDR3 totals 14 residues. Germline assignment: CDR1 SGHNT and CDR2 YYREEE (reference sequence). V gave up 3 bases and J gave up 7 bases, with 17 bases separating them. The CDR3 nucleotides are TGTGCCAGCAGCTCGAGTCGCGGTCTCGGGGAGCAGTACTTC. This sequence encodes CASSSSRGLGEQYF.

The chain joins TRBV9 to TRBJ1-4; 10 bases line up with TRBD1. V shed 2 bases, J shed 10 bases, and the junction held 5 bases outside the gene matches. The CDR3 loop spans 14 amino acids. CDR1 and CDR2 from the germline V gene are SGDLS and YYNGEE. The CDR3 protein is CASSVRQGAGKLFF. Written as DNA, the CDR3 is TGTGCCAGCAGCGTCCGACAGGGGGCTGGAAAACTGTTTTTT.

The chain joins TRBV7-2 to TRBJ2-4, with 12 nucleotides matching TRBD1. With 0 bases clipped from V and 6 bases from J, the junction kept 3 bases outside the gene matches. CDR1 and CDR2 (germline): SGHTA, FQGNSA. CDR3 length: 16 residues. DNA for the CDR3: TGTGCCAGCAGCTTAGCGGTGGGACAGGGGGCAAACATTCAGTACTTC. Translation: CASSLAVGQGANIQYF.

This chain uses TRBV9 with TRBJ2-2, with TRBD2 identical over 10 bases. This CDR3 comprises 19 residues. V shed 4 bases and J 4 bases; nucleotides not matched to a gene: 16. The germline CDR1 and CDR2 sequences are SGDLS and YYNGEE. CDR3: CASSKAGLAGELGTGELFF. CDR3 DNA sequence: TGTGCCAGCAGCAAAGCGGGGCTAGCGGGGGAATTGGGCACCGGGGAGCTGTTTTTT.

The J gene is TRBJ2-7, the V gene TRBV4-2; 10 bases match TRBD2. Per germline, CDR1 LGHNA and CDR2 YNFKEQ. CDR3 length: 16 residues. The V segment lost 0 bases and the J segment 4 bases; nucleotides outside the gene matches: 6. The CDR3 bases are TGTGCCAGCAGCCAAGATGCCAGCGGGGGGGCTTACGAGCAGTACTTC. Encoded protein: CASSQDASGGAYEQYF.

The V call is TRBV5-1, the J call TRBJ2-2; D may be TRBD1 (6 bases). This CDR3 region has 14 residues. V shed 0 bases and J shed 7 bases, with 10 bases lying between them. Germline V gives CDR1 SGHRS, CDR2 YFSETQ. CDR3 sequence: CASSLAPGVGELFF. The CDR3 nucleotides are TGCGCCAGCAGCTTGGCGCCAGGGGTCGGGGAGCTGTTTTTT.

The rearrangement links TRBV7-9 to TRBJ1-1; no reliable D call. Germline V lookup: CDR1 SEHNR, CDR2 FQNEAQ (reference sequence). Trimming cost V 6 bases and J 3 bases, with 11 bases left between them. The CDR3 runs to 13 residues. CDR3 residues: CASSVSMDTEAFF. CDR3 nucleotide sequence: TGTGCCAGCAGTGTTTCTATGGACACTGAAGCTTTCTTT.

The chain recombines TRBV4-3 with TRBJ1-2; TRBD1 is a possible D gene (5 bases). The germline V gene has CDR1 LGHNA and CDR2 YSLEER. Trimming stripped 0 bases from V and 8 bases from J, with 19 bases between. The CDR3 sequence is 16 residues long. The CDR3 region is CASSQDGGGYLRGYTF. The CDR3 bases are TGCGCCAGCAGCCAAGATGGCGGGGGGTATTTGAGAGGCTACACCTTC.

CDR3 in DNA: TGTGCCAGCAGCTTGGGACAGGCCTCCCAGACCCAGTACTTC. This translates into CASSLGQASQTQYF. The genes are TRBV7-4 and TRBJ2-5, with TRBD1 identical over 8 bases. The CDR3 loop spans 14 amino acids. Germline loops: CDR1 SGHVT, CDR2 SQSDAQ. V was clipped by 3 bases and J by 6 bases; unmatched bases: 6.

The chain combines TRBV28 with TRBJ2-2, with D possibly being TRBD2 (7 bases). The germline V gene encodes CDR1 MDHEN and CDR2 SYDVKM. V lost 3 bases, J lost 5 bases, and 13 bases lay in between. The CDR3 totals 15 residues. In DNA form, the CDR3 reads TGTGCCAGCAGTTTCGGCAGGGGAGGGACCGGGGAGCTGTTTTTT. Its translation: CASSFGRGGTGELFF.

This chain uses TRBV28 with TRBJ1-2; TRBD1 might be the D (5 bases). Germline CDR1 reads MDHEN; CDR2 reads SYDVKM. CDR3 length: 13 residues. Trimming cost V 0 bases and J 7 bases, with 9 bases left between them. CDR3 coding DNA: TGTGCCAGCAGTTTATGGCAGGGTGGTGGCTACACCTTC. Translated: CASSLWQGGGYTF.

The chain recombines TRBV7-9 with TRBJ2-1, with 7 bases identical to TRBD2. This CDR3 has 16 amino acids. Germline CDR1 and CDR2: SEHNR and FQNEAQ (reference sequence). The J segment lost 8 bases and the V segment lost 4 bases, leaving 14 bases of the junction unmatched. The chain's CDR3 is CASSSNRGDARDEQFF. The DNA for the CDR3 is TGTGCCAGCAGCTCTAACCGGGGGGACGCCAGAGATGAGCAGTTCTTC.

J is TRBJ2-7 and V is TRBV9; tentative D call: TRBD1 (5 bases). In germline, CDR1 is SGDLS, CDR2 YYNGEE. With 0 bases removed from V and 1 base from J, the gap between germline ends came to 11 bases. This CDR3 spans 15 amino acids. This CDR3 reads CASSVEGAPSYEQYF. Here the CDR3 DNA reads TGTGCCAGCAGCGTAGAAGGGGCTCCATCCTACGAGCAGTACTTC.

The chain has TRBV11-2 and TRBJ2-1; a weak D match, TRBD1 (5 bases). V was clipped by 5 bases and J by 8 bases, with 7 bases between them. Germline V gene data show CDR1 as SGHAT and CDR2 as FQNNGV. The CDR3 has 11 amino acids. Here the CDR3 reads CASSIRDEQFF. In nucleotides, the CDR3 is TGTGCCAGCAGCATCAGGGATGAGCAGTTCTTC.